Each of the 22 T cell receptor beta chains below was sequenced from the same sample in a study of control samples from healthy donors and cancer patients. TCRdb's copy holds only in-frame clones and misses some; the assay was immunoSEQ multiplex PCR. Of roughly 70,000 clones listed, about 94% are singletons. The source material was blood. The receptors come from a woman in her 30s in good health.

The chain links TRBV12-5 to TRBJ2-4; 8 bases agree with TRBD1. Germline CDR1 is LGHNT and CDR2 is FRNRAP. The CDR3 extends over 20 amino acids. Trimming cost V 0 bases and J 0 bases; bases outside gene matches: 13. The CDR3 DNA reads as TGTGCTAGTGGTTTGGTTGCGGCCTGGACAGGGCCTTTAGCCAAAAACATTCAGTACTTC. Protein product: CASGLVAAWTGPLAKNIQYF.

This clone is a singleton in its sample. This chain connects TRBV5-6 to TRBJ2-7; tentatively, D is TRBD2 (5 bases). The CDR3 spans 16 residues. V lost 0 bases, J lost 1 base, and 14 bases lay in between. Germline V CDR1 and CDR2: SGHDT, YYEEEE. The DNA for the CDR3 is TGTGCCAGCAGCTTGGCGAGGGTGGGCGGGTCCTACGAGCAGTACGTC. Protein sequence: CASSLARVGGSYEQYV.

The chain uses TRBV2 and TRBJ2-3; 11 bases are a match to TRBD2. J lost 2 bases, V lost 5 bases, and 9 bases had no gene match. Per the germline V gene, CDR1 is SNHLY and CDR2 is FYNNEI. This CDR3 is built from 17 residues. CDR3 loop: CASSPSGGLTHTDTQYF. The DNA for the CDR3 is TGTGCCAGCAGTCCTAGCGGGGGGCTTACTCACACAGATACGCAGTATTTT.

CDR3 amino acids: CASSSFRDRGSTNEKLFF. The DNA of the CDR3 is TGTGCCAGCAGCTCGTTCCGGGACAGGGGCTCAACTAATGAAAAACTGTTTTTT. The gene calls are TRBV7-2 and TRBJ1-4; TRBD1 agrees at 10 bases. Looked up from germline, CDR1 is SGHTA and CDR2 is FQGNSA. The length of the CDR3 is 18 residues. The junction had 8 bases not matched to a gene; V was cut back by 4 bases and J by 0 bases.

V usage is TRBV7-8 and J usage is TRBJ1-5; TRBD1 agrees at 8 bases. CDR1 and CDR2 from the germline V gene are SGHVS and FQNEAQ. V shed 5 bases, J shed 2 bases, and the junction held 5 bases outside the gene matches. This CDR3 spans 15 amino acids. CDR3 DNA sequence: TGTGCCAGCAGCATGACAGGGGTAGGCAATCAGCCCCAGCATTTT. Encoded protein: CASSMTGVGNQPQHF. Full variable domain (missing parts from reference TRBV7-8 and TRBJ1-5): GAGVSQSPRYKVAKRGQDVALRCDPISGHVSLFWYQQALGQGPEFLTYFQNEAQLDKSGLPSDRFFAERPEGSVSTLKIQRTQQEDSAVYLCASSMTGVGNQPQHFGDGTRLSIL.

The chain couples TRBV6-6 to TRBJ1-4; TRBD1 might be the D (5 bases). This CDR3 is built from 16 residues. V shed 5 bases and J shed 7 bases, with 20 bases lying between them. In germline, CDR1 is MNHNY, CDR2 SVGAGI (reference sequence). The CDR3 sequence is CASSPNPSAGGEKLFF. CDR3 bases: TGTGCCAGCAGTCCCAACCCATCAGCTGGGGGTGAAAAACTGTTTTTT.

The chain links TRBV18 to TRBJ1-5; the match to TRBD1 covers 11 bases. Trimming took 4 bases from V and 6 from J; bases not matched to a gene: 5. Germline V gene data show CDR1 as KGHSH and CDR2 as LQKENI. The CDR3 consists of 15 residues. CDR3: CASSLGQGEGQPQHF. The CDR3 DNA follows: TGTGCCAGCTCACTGGGACAGGGGGAGGGTCAGCCCCAGCATTTT. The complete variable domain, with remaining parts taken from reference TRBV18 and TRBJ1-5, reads NAGVMQNPRHLVRRRGQEARLRCSPMKGHSHVYWYRQLPEEGLKFMVYLQKENIIDESGMPKERFSAEFPKEGPSILRIQQVVRGDSAAYFCASSLGQGEGQPQHFGDGTRLSIL.

CDR3 residues: CASSPDRAGNSPLHF. Written as DNA, the CDR3 is TGTGCCAGCAGTCCAGACAGGGCGGGTAATTCACCCCTCCACTTT. The rearrangement links TRBV6-5 to TRBJ1-6; the match to TRBD1 covers 7 bases. V trimming: 5 bases; J trimming: 6 bases; junction bases outside the gene matches: 7. The CDR3 has 15 amino acids. Germline CDR1 MNHEY, CDR2 SVGAGI.

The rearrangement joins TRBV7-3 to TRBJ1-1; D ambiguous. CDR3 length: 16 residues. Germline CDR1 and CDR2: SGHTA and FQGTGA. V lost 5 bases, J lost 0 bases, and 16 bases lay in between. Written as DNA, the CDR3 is TGTGCCAGCAGCCCGAAGAGGTTGGCGATGAACACTGAAGCTTTCTTT. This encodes CASSPKRLAMNTEAFF.

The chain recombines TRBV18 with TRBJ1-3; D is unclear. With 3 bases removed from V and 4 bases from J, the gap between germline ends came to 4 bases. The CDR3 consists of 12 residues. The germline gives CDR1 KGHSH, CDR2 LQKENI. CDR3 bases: TGTGCCAGCTCACCGAAGGGAAACACCATATATTTT. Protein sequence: CASSPKGNTIYF.

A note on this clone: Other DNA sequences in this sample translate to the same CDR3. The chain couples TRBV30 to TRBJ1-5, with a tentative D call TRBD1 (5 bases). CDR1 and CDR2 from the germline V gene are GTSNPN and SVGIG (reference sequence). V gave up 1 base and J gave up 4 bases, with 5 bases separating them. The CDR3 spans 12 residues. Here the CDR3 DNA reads TGTGCCTGGAGTGGGGGGAATCAGCCCCAGCATTTT. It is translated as CAWSGGNQPQHF. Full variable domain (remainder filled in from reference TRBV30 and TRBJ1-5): SQTIHQWPATLVQPVGSPLSLECTVEGTSNPNLYWYRQAAGRGLQLLFYSVGIGQISSEVPQNLSASRPQDRQFILSSKKLLLSDSGFYLCAWSGGNQPQHFGDGTRLSIL.

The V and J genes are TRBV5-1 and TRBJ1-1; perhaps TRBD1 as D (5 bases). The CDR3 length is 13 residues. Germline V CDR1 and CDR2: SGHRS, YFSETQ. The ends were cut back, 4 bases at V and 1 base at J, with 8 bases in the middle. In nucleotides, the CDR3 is TGCGCCAGCAGCCGCGGACAGAACACTGAAGCTTTCTTT. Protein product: CASSRGQNTEAFF.

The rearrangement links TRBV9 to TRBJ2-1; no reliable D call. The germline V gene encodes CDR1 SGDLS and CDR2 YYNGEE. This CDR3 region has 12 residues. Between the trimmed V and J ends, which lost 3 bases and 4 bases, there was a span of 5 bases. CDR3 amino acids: CASSEPYNEQFF. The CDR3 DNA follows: TGTGCCAGCAGCGAACCTTACAATGAGCAGTTCTTC. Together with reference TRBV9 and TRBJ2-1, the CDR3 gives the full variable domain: DSGVTQTPKHLITATGQRVTLRCSPRSGDLSVYWYQQSLDQGLQFLIQYYNGEERAKGNILERFSAQQFPDLHSELNLSSLELGDSALYFCASSEPYNEQFFGPGTRLTVL.

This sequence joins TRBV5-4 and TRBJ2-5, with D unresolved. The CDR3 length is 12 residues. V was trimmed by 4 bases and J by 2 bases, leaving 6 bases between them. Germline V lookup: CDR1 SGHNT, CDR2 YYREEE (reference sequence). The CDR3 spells CASSDLQETQYF. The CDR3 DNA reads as TGTGCCAGCAGCGATCTTCAAGAGACCCAGTACTTC.

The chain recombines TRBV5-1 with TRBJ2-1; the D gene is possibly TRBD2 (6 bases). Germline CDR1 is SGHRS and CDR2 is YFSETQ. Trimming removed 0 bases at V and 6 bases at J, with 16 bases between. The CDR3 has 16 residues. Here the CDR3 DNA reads TGCGCCAGCAGCTTGGTTGGGGCTAGCGCATTCAATGAGCAGTTCTTC. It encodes CASSLVGASAFNEQFF.

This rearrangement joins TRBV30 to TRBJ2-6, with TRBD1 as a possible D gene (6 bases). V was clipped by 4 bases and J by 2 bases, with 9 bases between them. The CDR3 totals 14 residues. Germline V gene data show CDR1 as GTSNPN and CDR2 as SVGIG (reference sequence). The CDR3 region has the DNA TGTGCCTGGAAATGGACAGCTGGGGCCAACGTCCTGACTTTC. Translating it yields CAWKWTAGANVLTF. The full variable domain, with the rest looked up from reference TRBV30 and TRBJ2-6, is SQTIHQWPATLVQPVGSPLSLECTVEGTSNPNLYWYRQAAGRGLQLLFYSVGIGQISSEVPQNLSASRPQDRQFILSSKKLLLSDSGFYLCAWKWTAGANVLTFGAGSRLTVL.

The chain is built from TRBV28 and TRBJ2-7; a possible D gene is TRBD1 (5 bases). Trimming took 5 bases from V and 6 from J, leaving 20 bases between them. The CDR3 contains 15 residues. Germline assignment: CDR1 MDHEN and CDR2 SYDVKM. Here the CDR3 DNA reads TGTGCCAGCAGTCCCAGGGTTCGACAGAACGCCGAGCAGTACTTC. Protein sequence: CASSPRVRQNAEQYF.

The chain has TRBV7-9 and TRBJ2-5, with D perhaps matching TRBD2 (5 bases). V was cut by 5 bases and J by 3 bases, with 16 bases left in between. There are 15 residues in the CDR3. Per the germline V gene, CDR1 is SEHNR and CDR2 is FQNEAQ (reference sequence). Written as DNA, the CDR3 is TGTGCCAGCAGCCCGCCGTTGGGGAGAGAAGAGACCCAGTACTTC. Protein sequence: CASSPPLGREETQYF.

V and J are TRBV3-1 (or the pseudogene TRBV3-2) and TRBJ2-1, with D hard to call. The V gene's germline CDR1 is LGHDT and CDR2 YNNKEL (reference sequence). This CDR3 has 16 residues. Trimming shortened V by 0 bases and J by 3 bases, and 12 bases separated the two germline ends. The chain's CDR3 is CASSQETGTVYNEQFF. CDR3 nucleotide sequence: TGTGCCAGCAGCCAAGAGACGGGTACCGTCTACAATGAGCAGTTCTTC.

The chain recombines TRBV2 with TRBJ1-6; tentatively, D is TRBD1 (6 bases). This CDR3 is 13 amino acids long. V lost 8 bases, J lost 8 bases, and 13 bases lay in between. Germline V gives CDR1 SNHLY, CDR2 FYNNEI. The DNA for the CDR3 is TGTGCCAGCGGAAGGGGGGTTGATTCACCCCTCCACTTT. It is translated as CASGRGVDSPLHF.

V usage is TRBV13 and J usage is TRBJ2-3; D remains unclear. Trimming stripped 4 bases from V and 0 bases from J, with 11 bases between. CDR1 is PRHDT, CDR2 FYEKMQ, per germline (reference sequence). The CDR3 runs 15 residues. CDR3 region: CASSSVGGSTDTQYF. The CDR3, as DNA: TGTGCCAGCAGCTCGGTAGGCGGTAGCACAGATACGCAGTATTTT.

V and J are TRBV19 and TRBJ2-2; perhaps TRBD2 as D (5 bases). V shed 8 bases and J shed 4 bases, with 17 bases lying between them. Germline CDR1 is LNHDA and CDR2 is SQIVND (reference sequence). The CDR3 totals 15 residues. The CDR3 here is CASARTRRGTGELFF. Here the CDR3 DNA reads TGTGCCAGTGCTCGAACTAGGCGAGGCACCGGGGAGCTGTTTTTT.